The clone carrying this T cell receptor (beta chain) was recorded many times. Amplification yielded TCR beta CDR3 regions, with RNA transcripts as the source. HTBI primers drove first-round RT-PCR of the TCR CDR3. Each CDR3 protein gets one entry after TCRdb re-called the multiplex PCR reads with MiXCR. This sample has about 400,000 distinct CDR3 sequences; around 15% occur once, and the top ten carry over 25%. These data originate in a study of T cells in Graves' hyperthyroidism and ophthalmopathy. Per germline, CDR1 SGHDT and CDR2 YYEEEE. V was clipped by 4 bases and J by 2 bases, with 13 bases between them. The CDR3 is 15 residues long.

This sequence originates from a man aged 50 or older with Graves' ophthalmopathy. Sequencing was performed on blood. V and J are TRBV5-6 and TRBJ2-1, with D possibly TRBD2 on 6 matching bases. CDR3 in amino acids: CASSEGLHPYNEQFF. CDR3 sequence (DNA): TGTGCCAGCAGCGAGGGACTCCACCCCTACAATGAGCAGTTCTTC. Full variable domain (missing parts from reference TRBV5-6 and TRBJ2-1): DAGVTQSPTHLIKTRGQQVTLRCSPKSGHDTVSWYQQALGQGPQFIFQYYEEEERQRGNFPDRFSGHQFPNYSSELNVNALLLGDSALYLCASSEGLHPYNEQFFGPGTRLTVL.